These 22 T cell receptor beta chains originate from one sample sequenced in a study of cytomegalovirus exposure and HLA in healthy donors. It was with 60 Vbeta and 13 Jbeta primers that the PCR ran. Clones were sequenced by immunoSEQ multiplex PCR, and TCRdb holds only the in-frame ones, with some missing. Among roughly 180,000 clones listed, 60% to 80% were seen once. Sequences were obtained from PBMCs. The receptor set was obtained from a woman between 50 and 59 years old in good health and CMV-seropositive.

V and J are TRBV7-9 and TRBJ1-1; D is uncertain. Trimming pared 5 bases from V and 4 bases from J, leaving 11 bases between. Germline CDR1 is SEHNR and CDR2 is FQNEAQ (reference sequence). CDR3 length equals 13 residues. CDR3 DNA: TGTGCCAGCAGCCCTGAGTGGAGCACTGAAGCTTTCTTT. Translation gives CASSPEWSTEAFF.

DNA of the CDR3: TGTGCCAGCAGTGCCCCTAGGGGAGAGCAGTACTTC. Its translation: CASSAPRGEQYF. The V call is TRBV6-1, the J call TRBJ2-7; maybe TRBD1 (5 bases). V was clipped by 4 bases and J by 7 bases, with 11 bases between them. This CDR3 contains 12 residues. CDR1 MNHNS and CDR2 SASEGT come from the germline V gene.

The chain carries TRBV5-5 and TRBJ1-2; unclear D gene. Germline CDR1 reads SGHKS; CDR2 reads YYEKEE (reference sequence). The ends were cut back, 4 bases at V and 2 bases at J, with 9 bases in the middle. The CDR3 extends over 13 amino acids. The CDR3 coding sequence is TGTGCCAGCAGCACCGGCGGAAACTATGGCTACACCTTC. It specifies CASSTGGNYGYTF. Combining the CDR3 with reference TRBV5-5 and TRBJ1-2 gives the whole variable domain DAGVTQSPTHLIKTRGQQVTLRCSPISGHKSVSWYQQVLGQGPQFIFQYYEKEERGRGNFPDRFSARQFPNYSSELNVNALLLGDSALYLCASSTGGNYGYTFGSGTRLTVV.

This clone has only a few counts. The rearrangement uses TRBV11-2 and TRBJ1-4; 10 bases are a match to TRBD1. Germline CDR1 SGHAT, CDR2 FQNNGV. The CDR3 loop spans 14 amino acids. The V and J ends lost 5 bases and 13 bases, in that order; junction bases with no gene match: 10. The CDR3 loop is CASSPDRGARVLFF. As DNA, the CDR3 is TGTGCCAGCAGCCCGGACAGGGGGGCACGAGTACTGTTTTTT.

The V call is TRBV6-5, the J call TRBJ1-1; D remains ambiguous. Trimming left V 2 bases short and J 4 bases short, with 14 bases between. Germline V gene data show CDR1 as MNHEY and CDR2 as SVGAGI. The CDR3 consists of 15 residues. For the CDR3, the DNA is TGTGCCAGCAGTTACATACGACTGTCGGGCACTGAAGCTTTCTTT. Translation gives CASSYIRLSGTEAFF.

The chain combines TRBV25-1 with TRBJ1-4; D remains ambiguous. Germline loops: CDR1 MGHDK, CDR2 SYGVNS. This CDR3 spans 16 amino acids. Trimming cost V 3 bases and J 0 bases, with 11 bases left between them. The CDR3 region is CASSDLSDATNEKLFF. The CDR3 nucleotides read TGTGCCAGCAGTGACTTAAGCGATGCAACTAATGAAAAACTGTTTTTT.

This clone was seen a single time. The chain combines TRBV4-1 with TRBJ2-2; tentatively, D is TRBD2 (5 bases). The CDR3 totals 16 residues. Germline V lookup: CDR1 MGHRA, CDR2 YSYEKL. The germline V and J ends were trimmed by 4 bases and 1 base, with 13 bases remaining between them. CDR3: CASSPMWTENTGELFF. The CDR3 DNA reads TGCGCCAGCAGCCCTATGTGGACTGAGAACACCGGGGAGCTGTTTTTT.

DNA of the CDR3: TGTGCTAGTGGTTTGGTAACCCCGGGACAAAGGGAAAAACTGTTTTTT. Translated: CASGLVTPGQREKLFF. The gene calls are TRBV12-5 and TRBJ1-4; D might be TRBD1 (6 bases). This CDR3 contains 16 residues. Trimming pared 0 bases from V and 8 bases from J, leaving 16 bases between. Germline CDR1 is LGHNT and CDR2 is FRNRAP.

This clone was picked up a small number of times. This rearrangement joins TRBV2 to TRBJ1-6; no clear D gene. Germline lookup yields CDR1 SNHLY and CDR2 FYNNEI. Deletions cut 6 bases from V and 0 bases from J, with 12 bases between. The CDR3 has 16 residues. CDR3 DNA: TGTGCCAGCAGCGCCTTGGAGGGCTCCTATAATTCACCCCTCCACTTT. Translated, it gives CASSALEGSYNSPLHF.

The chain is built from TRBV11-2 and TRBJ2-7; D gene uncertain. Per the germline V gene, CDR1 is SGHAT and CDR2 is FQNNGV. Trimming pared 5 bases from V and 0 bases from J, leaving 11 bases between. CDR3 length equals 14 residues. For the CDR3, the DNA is TGTGCCAGCAGCCCCTTTTCCGGCTCCTACGAGCAGTACTTC. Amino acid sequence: CASSPFSGSYEQYF.

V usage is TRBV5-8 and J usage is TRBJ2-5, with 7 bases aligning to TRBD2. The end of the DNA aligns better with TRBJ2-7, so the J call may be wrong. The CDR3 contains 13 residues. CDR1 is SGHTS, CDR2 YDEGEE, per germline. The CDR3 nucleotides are TGTGCCAGCAGAACGCCGGGGGGATACGAGCAGTACTTC. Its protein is CASRTPGGYEQYF.

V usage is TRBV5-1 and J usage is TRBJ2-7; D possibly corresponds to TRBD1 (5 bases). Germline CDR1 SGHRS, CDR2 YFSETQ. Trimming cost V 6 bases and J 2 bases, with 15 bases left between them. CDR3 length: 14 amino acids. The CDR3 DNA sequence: TGCGCCAGCAAAATGGACAACGGACCCTACGAGCAGTACTTC. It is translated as CASKMDNGPYEQYF.

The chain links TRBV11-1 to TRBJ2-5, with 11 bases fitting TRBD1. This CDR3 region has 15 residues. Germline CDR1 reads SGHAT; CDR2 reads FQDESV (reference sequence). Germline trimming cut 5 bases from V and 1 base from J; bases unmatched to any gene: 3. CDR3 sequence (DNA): TGTGCCAGCAGCCATGGACAGGGGGCCCAAGAGACCCAGTACTTC. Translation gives CASSHGQGAQETQYF.

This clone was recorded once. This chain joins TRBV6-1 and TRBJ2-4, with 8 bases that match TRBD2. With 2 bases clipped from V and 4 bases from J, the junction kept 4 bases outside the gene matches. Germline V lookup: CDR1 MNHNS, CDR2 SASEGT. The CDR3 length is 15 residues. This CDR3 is CASSELAGLKNIQYF. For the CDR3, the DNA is TGTGCCAGCAGTGAACTAGCGGGTCTAAAAAACATTCAGTACTTC.

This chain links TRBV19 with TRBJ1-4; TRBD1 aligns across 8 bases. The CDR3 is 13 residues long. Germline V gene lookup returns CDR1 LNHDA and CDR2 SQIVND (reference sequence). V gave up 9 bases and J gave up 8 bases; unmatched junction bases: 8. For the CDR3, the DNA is TGTGCCAGCAAGCGACAGGGGTTCGAAAAACTGTTTTTT. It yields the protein CASKRQGFEKLFF. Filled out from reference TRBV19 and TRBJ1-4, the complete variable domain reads DGGITQSPKYLFRKEGQNVTLSCEQNLNHDAMYWYRQDPGQGLRLIYYSQIVNDFQKGDIAEGYSVSREKKESFPLTVTSAQKNPTAFYLCASKRQGFEKLFFGSGTQLSVL.

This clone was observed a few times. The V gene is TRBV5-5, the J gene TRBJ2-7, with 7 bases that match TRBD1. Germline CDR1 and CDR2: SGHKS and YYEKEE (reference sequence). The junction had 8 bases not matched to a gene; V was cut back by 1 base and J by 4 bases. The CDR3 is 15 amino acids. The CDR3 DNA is TGTGCCAGCAGCTTGCTCACAGGGGTGAGATACGAGCAGTACTTC. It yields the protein CASSLLTGVRYEQYF.

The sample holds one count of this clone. Here the CDR3 DNA reads TGTGCCAGCAGTTTGACAGCCTCCTACGAGCAGTACTTC. It codes for CASSLTASYEQYF. V and J are TRBV27 and TRBJ2-7, with D perhaps matching TRBD1 (5 bases). The CDR3 length is 13 residues. Germline lookup yields CDR1 MNHEY and CDR2 SMNVEV (reference sequence). Trimming pared 3 bases from V and 0 bases from J, leaving 6 bases between.

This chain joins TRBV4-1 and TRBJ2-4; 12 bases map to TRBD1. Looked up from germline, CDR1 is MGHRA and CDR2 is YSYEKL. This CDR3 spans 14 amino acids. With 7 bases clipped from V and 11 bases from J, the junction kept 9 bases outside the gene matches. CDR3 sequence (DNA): TGCGCCAGCAAGCGGGACAGGGGGCTTAACGTTCAGTACTTC. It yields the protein CASKRDRGLNVQYF.

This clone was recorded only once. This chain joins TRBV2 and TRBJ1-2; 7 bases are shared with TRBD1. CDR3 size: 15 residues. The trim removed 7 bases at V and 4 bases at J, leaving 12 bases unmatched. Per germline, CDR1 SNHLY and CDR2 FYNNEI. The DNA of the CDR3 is TGTGCCAGCAACCTGAAGGAGGGGGCTAGCTATGGCTACACCTTC. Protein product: CASNLKEGASYGYTF.

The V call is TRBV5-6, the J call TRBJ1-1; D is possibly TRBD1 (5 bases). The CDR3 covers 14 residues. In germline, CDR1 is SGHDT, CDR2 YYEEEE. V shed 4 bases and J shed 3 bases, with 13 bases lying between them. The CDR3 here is CASSRREGHTEAFF. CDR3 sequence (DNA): TGTGCCAGCAGCCGGCGGGAGGGGCACACTGAAGCTTTCTTT. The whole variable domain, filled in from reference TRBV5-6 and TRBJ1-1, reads DAGVTQSPTHLIKTRGQQVTLRCSPKSGHDTVSWYQQALGQGPQFIFQYYEEEERQRGNFPDRFSGHQFPNYSSELNVNALLLGDSALYLCASSRREGHTEAFFGQGTRLTVV.

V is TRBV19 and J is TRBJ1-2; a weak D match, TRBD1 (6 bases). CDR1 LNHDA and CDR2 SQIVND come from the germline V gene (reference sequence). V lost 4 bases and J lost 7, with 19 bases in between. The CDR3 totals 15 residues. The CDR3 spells CASSTAGRGTFGYTF. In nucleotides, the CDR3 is TGTGCCAGTAGTACGGCTGGCAGGGGCACTTTTGGCTACACCTTC.

This CDR3 reads CSGGRGVSYEQYF. CDR3 nucleotides: TGCAGCGGAGGGCGGGGAGTCTCCTACGAGCAGTACTTC. The genes are TRBV29-1 and TRBJ2-7, with a possible D match to TRBD2 (6 bases). The germline gives CDR1 SQVTM, CDR2 ANQGSEA. CDR3 length equals 13 residues. Trimming pared 7 bases from V and 0 bases from J, leaving 13 bases between.